These 24 T cell receptor beta chains came from one sample sequenced in a study of regulatory T cells in long-lasting Graves disease. Documented time point: persistent/refractory GD, antithyroid drugs over 5 years with positive TRAb. Extracted PBMC RNA gave rise to the TCR library. CDR3 regions were amplified by Arm-PCR using iRepertoire HTBI primers to build TCR beta libraries. TCRdb fed the multiplex PCR reads into MiXCR, producing one record per CDR3 protein. The sample has more than 650,000 distinct CDR3 sequences, about 30% seen once; the top ten hold about 40%. Sequences were derived from peripheral blood mononuclear cells (PBMCs), sampled when the disease was refractory, from a patient treated with antithyroid drugs. These TCRs come from a female donor with Graves disease.

This clonotype was recorded a few times. The gene calls are TRBV2 and TRBJ1-1; a possible D gene is TRBD1 (5 bases). V was cut by 8 bases and J by 0 bases, with 10 bases left in between. The length of the CDR3 is 13 residues. In germline, CDR1 is SNHLY, CDR2 FYNNEI. The CDR3: CASAGHMNTEAFF. CDR3 nucleotide sequence: TGTGCCAGCGCAGGGCATATGAACACTGAAGCTTTCTTT.

J is TRBJ1-1 and V is TRBV5-1; D gene unclear. V was pared by 0 bases and J by 4 bases, with 10 bases between. The CDR3 is 14 amino acids. Germline CDR1 and CDR2: SGHRS and YFSETQ. The CDR3 is CASSLGGSSTEAFF. For the CDR3, the DNA is TGCGCCAGCAGCTTGGGGGGATCGAGCACTGAAGCTTTCTTT.

The chain uses TRBV10-3 and TRBJ2-2; D is unclear. Germline CDR1 and CDR2: ENHRY and SYGVKD. Between the trimmed V and J ends, which lost 2 bases and 2 bases, there was a span of 6 bases. The CDR3 covers 14 residues. The CDR3 DNA is TGTGCCATCAGTGAGGGCGGCAACACCGGGGAGCTGTTTTTT. This encodes CAISEGGNTGELFF.

This clonotype was seen just once. The chain recombines TRBV4-1 with TRBJ2-5; tentative D call: TRBD2 (5 bases). The CDR3 has 15 residues. Trimming stripped 0 bases from V and 3 bases from J, with 11 bases between. Germline V gene data show CDR1 as MGHRA and CDR2 as YSYEKL. In DNA, the CDR3 is TGCGCCAGCAGCCAAGAAGGGTCCGGGGAAGAGACCCAGTACTTC. Its protein is CASSQEGSGEETQYF.

This clonotype has only a few counts. The CDR3 coding sequence is TGTGCCACCAGCACGGACAACCGAAAGACCCAGTACTTC. It codes for CATSTDNRKTQYF. The V and J genes are TRBV15 and TRBJ2-5; possible D gene TRBD1, 5 bases. The CDR3 runs to 13 residues. Germline V gene data show CDR1 as LNHNV and CDR2 as YYDKDF (reference sequence). The V and J ends lost 4 bases and 6 bases respectively, with 12 bases between them. The full variable domain, rest sourced from reference TRBV15 and TRBJ2-5, is DAMVIQNPRYQVTQFGKPVTLSCSQTLNHNVMYWYQQKSSQAPKLLFHYYDKDFNNEADTPDNFQSRRPNTSFCFLDIRSPGLGDTAMYLCATSTDNRKTQYFGPGTRLLVL.

This clonotype was detected many times. The V gene is TRBV15, the J gene TRBJ2-7; D may be TRBD2 (5 bases). The CDR3 sequence is 15 residues long. In germline, CDR1 is LNHNV, CDR2 YYDKDF (reference sequence). With 3 bases removed from V and 4 bases from J, the gap between germline ends came to 16 bases. The CDR3 nucleotides are TGTGCCACCAGCAGTACACAGCGGAAACTATACGAGCAGTACTTC. It encodes CATSSTQRKLYEQYF.

The chain uses TRBV29-1 and TRBJ2-7; TRBD2 is a possible D gene (5 bases). The germline V gene encodes CDR1 SQVTM and CDR2 ANQGSEA. This CDR3 comprises 12 residues. The DNA of the CDR3 is TGCTCCTCCCTCGGACTCTCCTACGAGCAGTACTTC. This codes for CSSLGLSYEQYF.

This chain uses TRBV5-6 with TRBJ1-2, with D perhaps matching TRBD1 (5 bases). The germline CDR1 and CDR2 sequences are SGHDT and YYEEEE. The V end lost 0 bases, the J end lost 8 bases, and 11 bases lay between the germline ends. The CDR3 length is 13 residues. The chain's CDR3 is CASSLELKGGYTF. The CDR3 DNA reads TGTGCCAGCAGCTTGGAGCTTAAGGGGGGCTACACCTTC.

This clonotype was counted many times. The CDR3 reads CASSELGGYEQYF. CDR3 bases: TGTGCCAGCAGTGAATTAGGGGGCTACGAGCAGTACTTC. This chain joins TRBV2 and TRBJ2-7; perhaps TRBD1 as D (6 bases). This CDR3 has 13 amino acids. V lost 2 bases and J lost 3, with 8 bases in between. Looked up from germline, CDR1 is SNHLY and CDR2 is FYNNEI.

J is TRBJ2-7 and V is TRBV5-1; D gene ambiguous. This CDR3 has 14 residues. Germline V gene lookup returns CDR1 SGHRS and CDR2 YFSETQ. The V and J ends lost 1 base and 1 base respectively, with 9 bases between them. The CDR3 is CASSLRQLSYEQYF. CDR3 nucleotides: TGCGCCAGCAGCTTGCGGCAGCTTTCCTACGAGCAGTACTTC.

At least ten counts were recorded for this clonotype. The chain links TRBV7-3 to TRBJ1-1; the D gene is possibly TRBD1 (5 bases). Germline V lookup: CDR1 SGHTA, CDR2 FQGTGA. V dropped 5 bases and J dropped 6 bases, with 10 bases sitting between them. The CDR3 runs 12 residues. CDR3 region: CASSGGGAEAFF. For the CDR3, the DNA is TGTGCCAGCAGCGGTGGGGGGGCTGAAGCTTTCTTT.

Many counts were recorded for this clonotype. The V and J genes are TRBV7-8 and TRBJ1-1, with D hard to call. Germline V gene data show CDR1 as SGHVS and CDR2 as FQNEAQ. Between the trimmed V and J ends, which lost 5 bases and 0 bases, there was a span of 10 bases. The CDR3 has 14 amino acids. The CDR3 bases are TGTGCCAGCAGCCAGGCGCGCTTGAACACTGAAGCTTTCTTT. The encoded protein is CASSQARLNTEAFF.

In its sample, this clonotype was seen many times. The chain uses TRBV29-1 and TRBJ2-5; D ambiguous. The CDR3 has 13 amino acids. V lost 3 bases and J 4 bases, leaving 12 bases between the germline ends. Germline values: CDR1 SQVTM, CDR2 ANQGSEA. The DNA of the CDR3 is TGCAGCGTTGATTTGAACACCGTAGAGACCCAGTACTTC. Translating it yields CSVDLNTVETQYF.

Only one count was recorded for this clonotype. The rearrangement uses TRBV5-1 and TRBJ1-2, with 7 nucleotides matching TRBD1. Germline CDR1 reads SGHRS; CDR2 reads YFSETQ. This CDR3 has 14 residues. Germline trimming cut 2 bases from V and 3 bases from J; bases unmatched to any gene: 4. DNA for the CDR3: TGCGCCAGCAGCTTCGGGGACAGTTACTATGGCTACACCTTC. Its protein product is CASSFGDSYYGYTF.

This chain joins TRBV10-3 and TRBJ2-7; 11 bases align to TRBD2. Unmatched junction bases numbered 6, after V lost 6 bases and J lost 2 bases. The germline gives CDR1 ENHRY, CDR2 SYGVKD. The CDR3 is 15 amino acids. The CDR3 bases are TGTGCCATCAGACCGGGACTAGCGGCTGCCTACGAGCAGTACTTC. It yields the protein CAIRPGLAAAYEQYF.

The chain carries TRBV14 and TRBJ1-2; D uncertain. Germline V gives CDR1 SGHDN, CDR2 FVKESK. The V gene lost 4 bases and the J gene lost 7 bases, with 10 bases spanning the gap. This CDR3 spans 12 amino acids. CDR3 sequence reads: CASSLAEFGYTF. As DNA, the CDR3 is TGTGCCAGCAGCCTCGCGGAGTTTGGCTACACCTTC.

The rearrangement links TRBV6-2 or TRBV6-3 to TRBJ2-4; TRBD2 matches 9 bases. CDR1 is MNHEY and CDR2 is SVGEGT in the germline V gene. The CDR3 extends over 12 amino acids. The J segment lost 14 bases and the V segment lost 8 bases, leaving 10 bases of the junction unmatched. The CDR3 loop reads CASGPGLAGKYF. CDR3 DNA: TGTGCCAGCGGTCCGGGACTAGCAGGCAAGTACTTC.

Ten or more counts support this clonotype. V usage is TRBV29-1 and J usage is TRBJ2-5; 7 bases fit TRBD2. Germline CDR1 SQVTM, CDR2 ANQGSEA. CDR3 length: 13 residues. V shed 7 bases and J 4 bases; nucleotides not matched to a gene: 9. CDR3 residues: CSERRGNLETQYF. CDR3 in DNA: TGCAGCGAACGGCGGGGGAATTTAGAGACCCAGTACTTC.

The V call is TRBV11-1, the J call TRBJ2-5; 14 nucleotides line up with TRBD2. V trimming: 4 bases; J trimming: 11 bases; junction bases outside the gene matches: 6. The CDR3 runs to 14 residues. CDR1 is SGHAT and CDR2 is FQDESV in the germline V gene (reference sequence). The DNA of the CDR3 is TGTGCCAGCAGCTCGGGGACTAGCGGGGGACTTCAGTACTTC. Its translation is CASSSGTSGGLQYF.

V is TRBV20-1 and J is TRBJ2-7, with 9 positions matching TRBD2. The CDR3 is made up of 15 amino acids. Germline values: CDR1 DFQATT, CDR2 SNEGSKA (reference sequence). V gave up 7 bases and J gave up 2 bases; unmatched junction bases: 12. The CDR3: CSVSSGGPDTYEQYF. CDR3 sequence (DNA): TGCAGTGTCTCAAGCGGGGGGCCCGATACCTACGAGCAGTACTTC.

This clonotype came up many times. The chain recombines TRBV2 with TRBJ1-1; D uncertain. The CDR3 is made up of 13 amino acids. The V end was cut by 9 bases, the J end by 3 bases, with 14 bases between. From germline, CDR1 is SNHLY and CDR2 FYNNEI. Written as DNA, the CDR3 is TGTGCCAGTCAATTGACGGATGACACTGAAGCTTTCTTT. Its translation: CASQLTDDTEAFF.

This clonotype was found a few times. The chain links TRBV2 to TRBJ2-7; 8 nucleotides agree with TRBD2. Germline V CDR1 and CDR2: SNHLY, FYNNEI. Trimming removed 3 bases from V and 3 bases from J; junction bases left unmatched: 7. The CDR3 has 15 amino acids. DNA of the CDR3: TGTGCCAGCAGTGAGAGCGGGAGTCCCTACTACGAGCAGTACTTC. Its translation: CASSESGSPYYEQYF.

Ten or more counts support this clonotype. The genes are TRBV2 and TRBJ1-2, with unresolved D. CDR3 length: 11 residues. V lost 5 bases to trimming and J lost 7 bases, with 8 bases between them. Germline CDR1 and CDR2: SNHLY and FYNNEI. CDR3 loop: CASSITGGYTF. DNA of the CDR3: TGTGCCAGCAGTATAACGGGTGGCTACACCTTC.

This chain links TRBV28 with TRBJ2-7; D is perhaps TRBD2 (6 bases). Germline loops: CDR1 MDHEN, CDR2 SYDVKM. Between the trimmed V and J ends, which lost 11 bases and 4 bases, there was a span of 15 bases. The CDR3 is made up of 12 amino acids. In nucleotides, the CDR3 is TGTGCCGGTCCTACGGGAGCGTACGAGCAGTACTTC. This gives the protein CAGPTGAYEQYF.